Below, 19 T cell receptor beta chains from the same sample are listed, as sequenced in a study of response to subunit inactivated influenza vaccine. TCRdb re-called the RT-PCR reads through MiXCR, storing one row per CDR3 protein. The profile shows hundreds of thousands of distinct CDR3 sequences, around 11% of them singletons. This same sample was also part of a study on T cells expressing NK-cell markers. That paper states: UMIs were included in TCR beta cDNA generated by 5'RACE template switching.

This specimen consisted of PBMCs from blood, obtained on the day of vaccination. These receptor sequences come from a man aged 45-65 years who received an inactivated influenza vaccine.

The chain carries TRBV11-2 and TRBJ2-2, with 7 bases that match TRBD1. Germline CDR1 SGHAT, CDR2 FQNNGV. V lost 5 bases to trimming and J lost 4 bases; unmatched junction nucleotides: 16. The CDR3 is 18 residues long. CDR3 sequence: CASSERLKEGASTGELFF. The CDR3 nucleotides read TGTGCCAGCAGCGAACGTTTGAAAGAGGGGGCTAGCACCGGGGAGCTGTTTTTT.

The rearrangement links TRBV11-1 to TRBJ2-3; weak D call: TRBD1 (5 bases). The length of the CDR3 is 18 residues. Trimming shortened V by 4 bases and J by 0 bases, and 20 bases separated the two germline ends. The germline V gene encodes CDR1 SGHAT and CDR2 FQDESV (reference sequence). This CDR3 is CASSSRESTVLSTDTQYF. In DNA form, the CDR3 reads TGTGCCAGCAGCTCTCGCGAATCGACAGTTTTAAGCACAGATACGCAGTATTTT.

In its sample, this clonotype was seen a few times. V and J are TRBV28 and TRBJ2-7, with no clear D. Germline V gene lookup returns CDR1 MDHEN and CDR2 SYDVKM. Deletions cut 3 bases from V and 5 bases from J, with 14 bases between. The CDR3 is 14 amino acids. As DNA, the CDR3 is TGTGCCAGCAGTTTTTCCGTCGGGTCCCACGAGCAGTACTTC. The encoded protein is CASSFSVGSHEQYF.

The chain uses TRBV5-6 and TRBJ2-1, with 7 bases lining up with TRBD1. The V segment lost 0 bases and the J segment 4 bases; nucleotides outside the gene matches: 10. Germline V lookup: CDR1 SGHDT, CDR2 YYEEEE. The CDR3 covers 17 residues. CDR3 loop: CASSLGKQGKGYNEQFF. CDR3 nucleotide sequence: TGTGCCAGCAGCTTGGGGAAACAGGGGAAAGGTTACAATGAGCAGTTCTTC.

The chain employs TRBV6-2 or TRBV6-3 and TRBJ2-7, with D perhaps being TRBD1 or TRBD2 (5 bases each). CDR3 length equals 21 residues. From germline, CDR1 is MNHEY and CDR2 SVGEGT. Trimming left V 2 bases short and J 3 bases short, with 32 bases between. The CDR3 region is CASSYPSWGSGAWANGYEQYF. In DNA form, the CDR3 reads TGTGCCAGCAGTTACCCAAGTTGGGGGTCGGGTGCGTGGGCCAATGGCTACGAGCAGTACTTC.

The chain carries TRBV27 and TRBJ2-2; TRBD2 matches at 10 bases. CDR1 is MNHEY and CDR2 is SMNVEV in the germline V gene (reference sequence). The CDR3 is 16 residues long. V shed 5 bases, J shed 4 bases, and the junction held 7 bases outside the gene matches. CDR3 sequence: CASSHPSGSFTGELFF. The CDR3 bases are TGTGCCAGCAGTCATCCTAGCGGGAGTTTCACCGGGGAGCTGTTTTTT.

The V gene is TRBV3-1, the J gene TRBJ2-1; no clear D gene. CDR3 size: 15 residues. Between the trimmed V and J ends, which lost 0 bases and 8 bases, there was a span of 14 bases. Germline V lookup: CDR1 LGHDT, CDR2 YNNKEL (reference sequence). The CDR3 is CASSQDPGLGYEQFF. The CDR3 bases are TGTGCCAGCAGCCAAGACCCGGGTTTGGGGTATGAGCAGTTCTTC.

This clonotype was counted between two and nine times. The V and J genes are TRBV5-1 and TRBJ1-5; D not resolved. The germline CDR1 and CDR2 sequences are SGHRS and YFSETQ. The CDR3 totals 13 residues. V was clipped by 0 bases and J by 5 bases, with 6 bases between them. DNA for the CDR3: TGCGCCAGCAGCTTGGAATCCGATCAGCCCCAGCATTTT. This gives the protein CASSLESDQPQHF.

The chain is built from TRBV6-1 and TRBJ2-4; 10 bases agree with TRBD2. The CDR3 is 16 residues long. V lost 6 bases and J lost 0; bases outside the gene matches: 5. Germline V gene sequence: CDR1 MNHNS, CDR2 SASEGT. The CDR3 nucleotides are TGTGCCAGCAGACCTAGCGGGGGCTTAGCCAAAAACATTCAGTACTTC. This translates into CASRPSGGLAKNIQYF.

This clonotype was counted only a few times. The chain uses TRBV7-2 and TRBJ1-6, with 9 bases fitting TRBD1. This CDR3 is 14 amino acids long. The germline V gene has CDR1 SGHTA and CDR2 FQGNSA. Trimming took 5 bases from V and 14 from J; bases not matched to a gene: 10. The CDR3 protein is CASSQGTGTLTLHF. CDR3 sequence (DNA): TGTGCCAGCAGCCAAGGGACAGGGACCTTAACCCTCCACTTT.

In its sample, this clonotype was seen a few times. This chain joins TRBV6-5 and TRBJ2-1, with D perhaps being TRBD1 or TRBD2 (6 bases each). Trimming took 0 bases from V and 6 from J, leaving 15 bases between them. CDR3 length: 16 residues. Germline V gives CDR1 MNHEY, CDR2 SVGAGI. The CDR3 is CASSYSKGGRVNEQFF. DNA for the CDR3: TGTGCCAGCAGTTACTCGAAGGGGGGTAGGGTCAATGAGCAGTTCTTC.

The V and J genes are TRBV28 and TRBJ2-3; TRBD1 matches 9 bases. Looked up from germline, CDR1 is MDHEN and CDR2 is SYDVKM. After removal of 6 bases from V and 4 bases from J, the junction contained 5 bases not matched to a gene. The CDR3 sequence is 14 residues long. CDR3 protein: CASSLQGAADTQYF. The CDR3 DNA follows: TGTGCCAGCAGCTTACAGGGGGCAGCAGATACGCAGTATTTT.

The chain recombines TRBV5-6 with TRBJ2-1; 11 bases match TRBD2. Germline loops: CDR1 SGHDT, CDR2 YYEEEE. This CDR3 has 16 residues. Trimming took 1 base from V and 5 from J; bases not matched to a gene: 5. As DNA, the CDR3 is TGTGCCAGCAGCTTGTACGGGACTAGCGGCCACAATGAGCAGTTCTTC. As protein: CASSLYGTSGHNEQFF.

The chain uses TRBV27 and TRBJ1-4; no firm D call. The CDR3 sequence is 15 residues long. Trimming shortened V by 5 bases and J by 8 bases, and 18 bases separated the two germline ends. Looked up from germline, CDR1 is MNHEY and CDR2 is SMNVEV (reference sequence). The CDR3 region is CASSPLWVRAEKLFF. CDR3 in DNA: TGTGCCAGCAGTCCCCTATGGGTGAGAGCCGAAAAACTGTTTTTT.

The rearrangement joins TRBV18 to TRBJ1-1; D remains unclear. Trimming stripped 2 bases from V and 1 base from J, with 8 bases between. Germline CDR1 reads KGHSH; CDR2 reads LQKENI. CDR3 length: 14 amino acids. CDR3 in amino acids: CASSPFSGNTEAFF. CDR3 DNA sequence: TGTGCCAGCTCACCATTCAGTGGGAACACTGAAGCTTTCTTT.

The chain employs TRBV3-1 and TRBJ2-7; TRBD1 might be the D (7 bases). CDR3 length: 15 amino acids. In germline, CDR1 is LGHDT, CDR2 YNNKEL (reference sequence). Trimming stripped 5 bases from V and 4 bases from J, with 18 bases between. CDR3 DNA sequence: TGTGCCAGCAGCTACCCGGACTACAGGGGTTACGAGCAGTACTTC. It encodes CASSYPDYRGYEQYF.

The chain is built from TRBV5-1 and TRBJ2-2; a possible D gene is TRBD2 (6 bases). CDR1 is SGHRS, CDR2 YFSETQ, per germline. V lost 0 bases to trimming and J lost 5 bases, with 11 bases between them. The CDR3 runs 15 residues. The DNA of the CDR3 is TGCGCCAGCAGCTTGGGCGGGATGCAGACCGGGGAGCTGTTTTTT. It translates to CASSLGGMQTGELFF.

The chain links TRBV20-1 to TRBJ2-1; the D gene could be TRBD1 or TRBD2 (5 bases each). The length of the CDR3 is 15 residues. Germline assignment: CDR1 DFQATT and CDR2 SNEGSKA (reference sequence). With 3 bases removed from V and 0 bases from J, the gap between germline ends came to 12 bases. CDR3 region: CSARIEGHSYNEQFF. CDR3 coding DNA: TGCAGTGCTAGGATCGAGGGGCACTCCTACAATGAGCAGTTCTTC.

The V gene is TRBV11-2, the J gene TRBJ2-1; 8 bases are a match to TRBD2. There are 16 residues in the CDR3. The germline CDR1 and CDR2 sequences are SGHAT and FQNNGV. With V trimmed by 1 base and J by 5 bases, 7 bases remained unmatched. CDR3 sequence reads: CASSLGRAGVNNEQFF. CDR3 DNA: TGTGCCAGCAGCTTAGGAAGAGCGGGGGTCAACAATGAGCAGTTCTTC.